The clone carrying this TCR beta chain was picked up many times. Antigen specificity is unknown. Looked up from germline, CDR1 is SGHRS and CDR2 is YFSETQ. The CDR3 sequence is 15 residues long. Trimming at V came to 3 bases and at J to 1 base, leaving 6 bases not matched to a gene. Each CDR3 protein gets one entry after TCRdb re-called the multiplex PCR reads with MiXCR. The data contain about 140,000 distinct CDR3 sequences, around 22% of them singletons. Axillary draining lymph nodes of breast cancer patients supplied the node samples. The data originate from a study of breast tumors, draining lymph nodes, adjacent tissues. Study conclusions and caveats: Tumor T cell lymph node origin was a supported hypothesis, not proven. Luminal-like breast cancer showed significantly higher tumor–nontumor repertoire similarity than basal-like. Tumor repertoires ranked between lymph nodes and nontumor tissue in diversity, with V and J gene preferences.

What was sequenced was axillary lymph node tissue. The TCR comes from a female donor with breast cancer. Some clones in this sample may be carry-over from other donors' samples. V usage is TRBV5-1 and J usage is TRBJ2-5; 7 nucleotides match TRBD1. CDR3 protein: CASSSPGQIQETQYF. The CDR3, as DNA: TGCGCCAGCAGCTCGCCGGGACAGATCCAAGAGACCCAGTACTTC.